The 10 T cell receptor beta chains reported below all come from one sample, sequenced in a study of cytomegalovirus exposure and HLA in healthy donors. PCR used 60 Vbeta primers and 13 Jbeta primers. Sequencing was performed with immunoSEQ multiplex PCR; in TCRdb, only in-frame clones are kept and a portion is missing. The data show approximately 160,000 clones, about 71% seen once. Sequencing was carried out using PBMCs. The source is a man in his fifties in good health and CMV-seronegative.

The chain recombines TRBV28 with TRBJ2-7; 11 bases are shared with TRBD1. Looked up from germline, CDR1 is MDHEN and CDR2 is SYDVKM. V shed 6 bases and J 2 bases; nucleotides not matched to a gene: 9. The CDR3 has 16 residues. This chain's CDR3 is CASRPWGTGGTYEQYF. CDR3 nucleotides: TGTGCCAGCAGACCTTGGGGGACAGGGGGAACCTACGAGCAGTACTTC.

The J gene is TRBJ1-1, the V gene TRBV6-5; 8 bases line up with TRBD1. The germline V gene has CDR1 MNHEY and CDR2 SVGAGI. V lost 1 base and J lost 3; bases outside the gene matches: 7. The CDR3 covers 16 residues. CDR3 region: CASSYWQGAKDTEAFF. For the CDR3, the DNA is TGTGCCAGCAGTTACTGGCAGGGGGCGAAGGACACTGAAGCTTTCTTT.

This clone was seen a few times. This sequence joins TRBV28 and TRBJ2-1, with 13 bases fitting TRBD2. CDR3 length: 16 residues. V was pared by 5 bases and J by 6 bases, with 7 bases of the junction left unmatched. The V gene's germline CDR1 is MDHEN and CDR2 SYDVKM. The CDR3: CASSPPGLAGFNEQFF. The CDR3 DNA follows: TGTGCCAGCAGTCCCCCGGGACTAGCGGGGTTCAATGAGCAGTTCTTC. Full variable domain (rest looked up from reference TRBV28 and TRBJ2-1): DVKVTQSSRYLVKRTGEKVFLECVQDMDHENMFWYRQDPGLGLRLIYFSYDVKMKEKGDIPEGYSVSREKKERFSLILESASTNQTSMYLCASSPPGLAGFNEQFFGPGTRLTVL.

This rearrangement joins TRBV6-5 to TRBJ1-1; 7 nucleotides agree with TRBD1. This CDR3 region has 14 residues. Germline V CDR1 and CDR2: MNHEY, SVGAGI. The V gene end was trimmed by 4 bases and the J gene end by 11 bases; junction bases not matched to a gene: 13. CDR3 sequence reads: CASSSDRAAVEAFF. DNA for the CDR3: TGTGCCAGCAGTTCCGACAGGGCTGCAGTGGAGGCTTTCTTT.

This clone has just a few counts. CDR3 nucleotide sequence: TGTGCCAGCACCCCGACAGGGAGAAACACTGAAGCTTTCTTT. Encoded protein: CASTPTGRNTEAFF. The chain combines TRBV6-5 with TRBJ1-1; the match to TRBD1 covers 7 bases. The CDR3 is 14 residues long. The J segment lost 2 bases and the V segment lost 7 bases, leaving 7 bases of the junction unmatched. Germline lookup yields CDR1 MNHEY and CDR2 SVGAGI.

The chain couples TRBV5-1 to TRBJ1-5; D is unresolved. Per germline, CDR1 SGHRS and CDR2 YFSETQ. The V and J ends lost 4 bases and 6 bases respectively, with 14 bases between them. The CDR3 extends over 14 amino acids. Written as DNA, the CDR3 is TGCGCCAGCAGCGAGGACCCCGGGAGTCAGCCCCAGCATTTT. Encoded protein: CASSEDPGSQPQHF. The complete variable domain, with remaining parts taken from reference TRBV5-1 and TRBJ1-5, reads KAGVTQTPRYLIKTRGQQVTLSCSPISGHRSVSWYQQTPGQGLQFLFEYFSETQRNKGNFPGRFSGRQFSNSRSEMNVSTLELGDSALYLCASSEDPGSQPQHFGDGTRLSIL.

The J gene is TRBJ2-7, the V gene TRBV7-8; D may be TRBD2 (5 bases). The germline gives CDR1 SGHVS, CDR2 FQNEAQ. This CDR3 is built from 15 residues. V lost 0 bases and J lost 0, with 9 bases in between. DNA of the CDR3: TGTGCCAGCAGCTTAGCGTTTCGGGGCTCCTACGAGCAGTACTTC. Protein product: CASSLAFRGSYEQYF.

The V call is TRBV6-1, the J call TRBJ1-4, with D possibly matching TRBD1 (5 bases). V was cut by 1 base and J by 0 bases, with 18 bases left in between. This CDR3 has 19 amino acids. Germline values: CDR1 MNHNS, CDR2 SASEGT. The CDR3 bases are TGTGCCAGCAGTGAAGAGGGGATCGCCGTTCTATCAACTAATGAAAAACTGTTTTTT. It codes for CASSEEGIAVLSTNEKLFF.

This chain uses TRBV7-6 with TRBJ1-1; D is ambiguous. The CDR3 totals 13 residues. Germline assignment: CDR1 SGHVS and CDR2 FNYEAQ. The V end was cut by 2 bases, the J end by 2 bases, with 6 bases between. The CDR3 coding sequence is TGTGCCAGCAGCTTACGGGGTAACACTGAAGCTTTCTTT. Protein: CASSLRGNTEAFF.

This clone was seen a handful of times. The genes are TRBV2 and TRBJ2-1; the match to TRBD2 covers 8 bases. Germline V gene lookup returns CDR1 SNHLY and CDR2 FYNNEI. The CDR3 consists of 13 residues. Germline trimming cut 9 bases from V and 5 bases from J; bases unmatched to any gene: 6. Here the CDR3 DNA reads TGTGCCAGTACTAGCGGAGGGCACAATGAGCAGTTCTTC. Amino acids: CASTSGGHNEQFF. The entire variable domain, with the rest obtained from reference TRBV2 and TRBJ2-1, is as follows: EPEVTQTPSHQVTQMGQEVILRCVPISNHLYFYWYRQILGQKVEFLVSFYNNEISEKSEIFDDQFSVERPDGSNFTLKIRSTKLEDSAMYFCASTSGGHNEQFFGPGTRLTVL.